This is a list of T cell receptor beta chains from one sample in a study of blood T cells in healthy people across ages. TCRdb reanalysed the 5' RACE reads using MiXCR and keeps one entry per CDR3 protein. The sample yields more than 1,400,000 distinct CDR3 sequences, approximately 38% seen once. The sequenced sample was blood. The origin of the receptors is a woman between 18 and 29 years old in good health. Both conserved end residues are part of each CDR3. D genes are given only for firm matches. Clone size is shown for a subset of rows, as once, few, many or a class of expanded clone.

TRBJ2-7 | - | TRBD2 | TRBV2 | CASSSSGGLYEQYF | TGTGCCAGCAGCTCTAGCGGGGGATTGTACGAGCAGTACTTC
TRBJ2-7 | many | - | TRBV4-2 | CASSQNPSYEQYF | TGTGCCAGCAGCCAAAACCCATCCTACGAGCAGTACTTC
TRBJ1-1 | few | - | TRBV11-2 | CASSLDPNRPEAFF | TGTGCCAGCAGCTTAGACCCGAACAGGCCTGAAGCTTTCTTT
TRBJ2-5 | few | - | TRBV6-5 | CASTPQEQETQYF | TGTGCCAGCACCCCCCAGGAGCAAGAGACCCAGTACTTC
TRBJ1-2 | few | - | TRBV12-3/TRBV12-4 | CASSLALRVRGANYGYTF | TGTGCCAGCAGTTTAGCGCTAAGGGTGAGGGGGGCTAACTATGGCTACACCTTC
TRBJ1-4 | - | - | TRBV12-3/TRBV12-4 | CASSLFPMGEKLFF | TGTGCCAGCAGTTTGTTCCCCATGGGTGAAAAACTGTTTTTT
TRBJ2-3 | - | - | TRBV9 | CASSVPTGGSTDTQYF | TGTGCCAGCAGCGTCCCGACCGGAGGGAGCACAGATACGCAGTATTTT
TRBJ2-1 | - | TRBD2 | TRBV27 | CASSPPAGGNYNEQFF | TGTGCCAGCAGTCCACCAGCGGGAGGGAACTACAATGAGCAGTTCTTC
TRBJ2-5 | - | - | TRBV10-3 | CAISRPRGGQYF | TGTGCCATCAGTAGACCAAGGGGCGGGCAGTACTTC
TRBJ2-1 | - | - | TRBV6-2/TRBV6-3 | CASSYPLSGPFDEQFF | TGTGCCAGCAGTTACCCCCTGAGCGGCCCCTTCGATGAGCAGTTCTTC
TRBJ1-4 | - | - | TRBV28 | CAGSSYRDPQEKLFF | TGTGCCGGCAGTTCATACAGGGACCCCCAGGAAAAACTGTTTTTT
TRBJ2-7 | many | - | TRBV5-1 | CASSLVGGQTIYEQYF | TGCGCCAGCAGCTTGGTAGGCGGACAGACAATTTACGAGCAGTACTTC
TRBJ2-3 | - | TRBD2 | TRBV19 | CASSKLAEADTQYF | TGTGCCAGTAGTAAACTAGCGGAAGCAGATACGCAGTATTTT
TRBJ2-4 | - | - | TRBV12-3/TRBV12-4 | CASKQSGNKNIQYF | TGTGCCAGCAAGCAGTCCGGGAACAAAAACATTCAGTACTTC
TRBJ2-1 | - | - | TRBV3-1 | CASSQDGRSYNEQFF | TGTGCCAGCAGCCAAGACGGGCGGTCCTACAATGAGCAGTTCTTC
TRBJ2-3 | - | - | TRBV6-1 | CATPGSSTDTQYF | TGTGCCACCCCAGGCAGCAGCACAGATACGCAGTATTTT
TRBJ2-3 | - | - | TRBV29-1 | CSGDPLDTQYF | TGCAGCGGTGACCCGTTGGATACGCAGTATTTT
TRBJ2-7 | many | TRBD2 | TRBV12-3/TRBV12-4 | CASRTTSGSYEQYF | TGTGCCAGCAGAACGACTAGCGGCTCCTACGAGCAGTACTTC
TRBJ2-3 | few | - | TRBV9 | CASSVDEDTQYF | TGTGCCAGCAGCGTAGATGAGGATACGCAGTATTTT
TRBJ2-1 | - | TRBD2 | TRBV5-1 | CASSSLPSLAGVSYNEQFF | TGCGCCAGCAGCTCTCTCCCGAGTCTAGCGGGGGTCTCCTACAATGAGCAGTTCTTC
TRBJ1-2 | few | TRBD1 | TRBV25-1 | CASSDTRGLVYGYTF | TGTGCCAGCAGTGATACCAGGGGGCTCGTCTATGGCTACACCTTC
TRBJ1-2 | - | - | TRBV28 | CASSLKFGDVINTF | TGTGCCAGCAGTCTAAAGTTCGGGGACGTAATCAACACCTTC
TRBJ2-7 | - | - | TRBV20-1 | CSAGGVGQASYEQYF | TGCAGTGCTGGGGGGGTGGGACAGGCTTCCTACGAGCAGTACTTC
TRBJ2-7 | few | TRBD2 | TRBV3-1 | CASSQKGSGKGSEQYF | TGTGCCAGCAGCCAGAAGGGAAGCGGGAAGGGGAGCGAGCAGTACTTC
TRBJ2-7 | - | - | TRBV3-1 | CASSHAMGQGQYF | TGTGCCAGCAGCCACGCCATGGGACAAGGGCAGTACTTC
TRBJ2-7 | few | TRBD2 | TRBV5-1 | CASSLGRLAGARSYEQYF | TGCGCCAGCAGCTTAGGAAGACTAGCGGGGGCCCGTTCCTACGAGCAGTACTTC
TRBJ2-1 | - | TRBD2 | TRBV20-1 | CSADPGTSGPYNEQFF | TGCAGTGCTGACCCCGGGACTAGCGGACCCTACAATGAGCAGTTCTTC
TRBJ2-1 | once | - | TRBV6-5 | CASSYKADSYNEQFF | TGTGCCAGCAGTTACAAGGCGGACTCCTACAATGAGCAGTTCTTC
TRBJ2-1 | few | - | TRBV27 | CASLHNNEQFF | TGTGCCAGCCTACATAACAATGAGCAGTTCTTC
TRBJ2-1 | - | - | TRBV6-1 | CASSEQQAGSYNEQFF | TGTGCCAGCAGTGAGCAGCAGGCCGGCTCCTACAATGAGCAGTTCTTC
TRBJ2-6 | few | - | TRBV12-3/TRBV12-4 | CASSSGVSSGANVLTF | TGTGCCAGCAGTTCGGGGGTGTCCTCTGGGGCCAACGTCCTGACTTTC
TRBJ2-3 | - | - | TRBV7-3 | CVSRGEVGAQYF | TGTGTCAGCAGGGGGGAGGTCGGTGCGCAGTATTTT
TRBJ2-3 | - | - | TRBV25-1 | CASSLWAGTDTQYF | TGTGCCAGCAGTCTCTGGGCTGGCACAGATACGCAGTATTTT
TRBJ2-7 | many | TRBD2 | TRBV5-1 | CASSRAGADYEQYF | TGCGCCAGCAGTAGAGCGGGAGCGGACTACGAGCAGTACTTC
TRBJ2-5 | - | - | TRBV4-1 | CASSQENLGQETQYF | TGCGCCAGCAGCCAAGAGAACTTGGGGCAAGAGACCCAGTACTTC
TRBJ1-2 | - | TRBD1 | TRBV12-3/TRBV12-4 | CASSLRDRGTRGYTF | TGTGCCAGCAGTCTCCGGGACAGGGGAACGCGAGGCTACACCTTC
TRBJ2-5 | few | - | TRBV27 | CASTPLGGQETQYF | TGTGCCAGCACCCCTTTAGGAGGTCAAGAGACCCAGTACTTC
TRBJ1-6 | few | - | TRBV20-1 | CSARGGGYSPLHF | TGCAGTGCTAGAGGGGGAGGTTATTCACCCCTCCACTTT
TRBJ1-2 | few | - | TRBV11-2 | CASSFYKDPNYGYTF | TGTGCCAGCAGCTTTTACAAGGACCCTAACTATGGCTACACCTTC
TRBJ2-7 | - | - | TRBV28 | CASSRNQLVPGEEQYF | TGTGCCAGCAGTCGTAACCAACTAGTCCCAGGCGAGGAGCAGTACTTC
TRBJ1-3 | - | - | TRBV15 | CATSSRQDGNTIYF | TGTGCCACCAGCAGTCGCCAGGATGGAAACACCATATATTTT
TRBJ2-7 | - | TRBD2 | TRBV10-3 | CAIKASGRYEQYF | TGTGCCATCAAGGCTAGCGGGAGGTACGAGCAGTACTTC
TRBJ1-2 | - | - | TRBV2 | CAGEAWGNYGYTF | TGTGCCGGTGAGGCCTGGGGGAACTATGGCTACACCTTC
TRBJ2-5 | many | TRBD1 | TRBV20-1 | CSASDPMGQQETQYF | TGCAGTGCTAGCGATCCTATGGGACAGCAAGAGACCCAGTACTTC
TRBJ1-5 | few | TRBD1 | TRBV12-3/TRBV12-4 | CASSIGQGNQPQHF | TGTGCCAGCAGTATCGGACAGGGCAATCAGCCCCAGCATTTT
TRBJ1-6 | - | TRBD1 | TRBV27 | CASSPTGASSYNSPLHF | TGTGCCAGCAGTCCGACAGGGGCAAGCTCCTATAATTCACCCCTCCACTTT